The present TCR beta chain was sequenced within a study of CD8 T cells in ankylosing spondylitis. One entry per CDR3 protein results from TCRdb running MiXCR on the 5' RACE reads. This sample has about 130,000 distinct CDR3 sequences, with around 13% found just once. Details on this clonotype: The antigen is undetermined.

The germline gives CDR1 SGHRS, CDR2 YFSETQ. The V gene lost 3 bases and the J gene lost 9 bases, with 16 bases spanning the gap. CDR3 length equals 15 residues. General study findings and limits: Disease-linked clones reportedly showed significant enrichment in matched ankylosing spondylitis synovial fluid. What seemed typical of ankylosing spondylitis blood was a TCR beta motif built from under 10 highly homologous variants.

The chain recombines TRBV5-1 with TRBJ1-6, with D maybe TRBD1 (6 bases). The sequence came from a female donor with ankylosing spondylitis or in good health (not recorded which). The sequenced sample was blood, either unsorted or a sorted T cell fraction (not recorded which). CDR3 region: CASSSMGQGASPLHF. Here the CDR3 DNA reads TGCGCCAGCAGCTCTATGGGACAAGGAGCTTCACCCCTCCACTTT.